This T cell receptor (beta chain) was observed in a study of cytomegalovirus exposure and HLA in healthy donors. The PCR ran on 60 Vbeta and 13 Jbeta primers. Authors' methods: Unique TCR beta chains totaled some 81 million in a later count, with roughly 12 million of them shared. Libraries were prepared by immunoSEQ multiplex PCR; TCRdb keeps only in-frame clonotypes and omits some of them. That table gives V, J and clone size, and the DNA gave D and trimming. The sample records 110,000 to 150,000 clones, approximately 78% being singletons. Germline V gene data show CDR1 as ENHRY and CDR2 as SYGVKD. The CDR3 extends over 13 amino acids. The V and J ends lost 7 bases and 3 bases, in that order; junction bases with no gene match: 4.

The sample was PBMCs. The chain joins TRBV10-3 to TRBJ2-3; 7 bases map to TRBD1. This clonotype was obtained from a female donor in good health and CMV-seronegative. CDR3 DNA sequence: TGTGCCATCACAACAGGGGCGACAGATACGCAGTATTTT. Its protein is CAITTGATDTQYF.